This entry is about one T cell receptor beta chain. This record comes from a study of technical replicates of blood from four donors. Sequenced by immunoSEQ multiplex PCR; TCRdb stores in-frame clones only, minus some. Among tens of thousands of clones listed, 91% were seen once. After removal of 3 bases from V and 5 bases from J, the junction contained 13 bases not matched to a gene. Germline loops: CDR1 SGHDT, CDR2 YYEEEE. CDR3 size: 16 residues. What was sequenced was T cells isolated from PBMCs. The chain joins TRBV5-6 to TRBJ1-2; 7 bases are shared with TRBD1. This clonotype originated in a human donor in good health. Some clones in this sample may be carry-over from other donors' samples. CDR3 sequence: CASSSLGLTGEYGYTF. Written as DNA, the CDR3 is TGTGCCAGCAGCTCCCTTGGGCTTACAGGGGAGTATGGCTACACCTTC.